These 11 T cell receptor beta chains originate from one sample sequenced in a study of T cell responses to AZD1222 COVID-19 vaccine. Clones were sequenced by immunoSEQ multiplex PCR, and TCRdb holds only the in-frame ones, with some missing. This sample yields about 150,000 clones, of which 80% to 95% are seen a single time; more than 3.5% belongs to the top ten. The sample here was peripheral blood, taken on day 0 of AZD1222 vaccination. These receptors came from an adult in good health.

The chain joins TRBV10-3 to TRBJ2-7; TRBD1 might be the D (5 bases). This CDR3 has 12 amino acids. The germline CDR1 and CDR2 sequences are ENHRY and SYGVKD. Trimming took 10 bases from V and 5 from J, leaving 15 bases between them. The CDR3 region is CATKGLADEQYF. Here the CDR3 DNA reads TGTGCCACGAAGGGGCTGGCGGACGAGCAGTACTTC.

The V and J genes are TRBV30 and TRBJ2-7; 8 nucleotides line up with TRBD2. V shed 4 bases and J 4 bases; nucleotides not matched to a gene: 3. The germline gives CDR1 GTSNPN, CDR2 SVGIG (reference sequence). There are 12 residues in the CDR3. The CDR3 protein is CAWTTSGYEQYF. In nucleotides, the CDR3 is TGTGCCTGGACCACTAGCGGATACGAGCAGTACTTC.

V gene TRBV29-1 combines with J gene TRBJ2-1; no clear D. Looked up from germline, CDR1 is SQVTM and CDR2 is ANQGSEA. The CDR3 totals 11 residues. Trimming left V 2 bases short and J 5 bases short, with 4 bases between. The CDR3 DNA is TGCAGCGTTGAACTACACAATGAGCAGTTCTTC. Amino acids: CSVELHNEQFF.

The chain is built from TRBV19 and TRBJ1-3, with D uncertain. Trimming took 5 bases from V and 4 from J, leaving 9 bases between them. This CDR3 contains 13 residues. Looked up from germline, CDR1 is LNHDA and CDR2 is SQIVND (reference sequence). CDR3 loop: CASSFSRGNTIYF. Written as DNA, the CDR3 is TGTGCCAGTAGTTTTTCTAGGGGAAACACCATATATTTT.

The count of this clone is one. The chain combines TRBV11-2 with TRBJ1-2; the match to TRBD1 covers 11 bases. J was trimmed by 4 bases and V by 5 bases; bases with no gene match: 9. CDR1 is SGHAT and CDR2 is FQNNGV in the germline V gene. The CDR3 has 16 residues. The DNA for the CDR3 is TGTGCCAGCAGCGGACGGGACAGGGGGTCCGGCTATGGCTACACCTTC. Its translation is CASSGRDRGSGYGYTF.

This chain joins TRBV6-2 or TRBV6-3 and TRBJ2-3, with 7 bases fitting TRBD1. The CDR3 has 15 residues. Germline CDR1 MNHEY, CDR2 SVGEGT. V trimming: 3 bases; J trimming: 2 bases; junction bases outside the gene matches: 5. Written as DNA, the CDR3 is TGTGCCAGCAGTTATTCGGGACAGTACACAGATACGCAGTATTTT. Translating gives CASSYSGQYTDTQYF.

In DNA form, the CDR3 reads TGTGCCAGCAGTTACTCTGCAACTAATGAAAAACTGTTTTTT. Its translation is CASSYSATNEKLFF. The chain is built from TRBV6-5 and TRBJ1-4; D not resolved. The V end lost 0 bases, the J end lost 0 bases, and 2 bases lay between the germline ends. The germline V gene encodes CDR1 MNHEY and CDR2 SVGAGI. The CDR3 consists of 14 residues.

The chain couples TRBV30 to TRBJ1-1; D perhaps matches TRBD1 (6 bases). The CDR3 extends over 13 amino acids. The germline CDR1 and CDR2 sequences are GTSNPN and SVGIG (reference sequence). V was cut by 0 bases and J by 11 bases, with 16 bases left in between. The CDR3: CAWSVAGEGGAFF. CDR3 coding DNA: TGTGCCTGGAGTGTAGCAGGGGAGGGCGGGGCTTTCTTT.

The rearrangement links TRBV7-2 to TRBJ1-4, with D unresolved. This CDR3 spans 13 amino acids. Germline V lookup: CDR1 SGHTA, CDR2 FQGNSA. Trimming took 5 bases from V and 7 from J, leaving 11 bases between them. Here the CDR3 DNA reads TGTGCCAGCAGCATCGTTATGGGTGAAAAACTGTTTTTT. Translating gives CASSIVMGEKLFF.

This chain links TRBV7-8 with TRBJ2-1; 13 nucleotides line up with TRBD2. Germline V gene data show CDR1 as SGHVS and CDR2 as FQNEAQ. The CDR3 loop spans 14 amino acids. After removal of 6 bases from V and 7 bases from J, the junction contained 3 bases not matched to a gene. The CDR3 DNA sequence: TGTGCCAGCAGTCGGACTAGCGGGGGTAATGAGCAGTTCTTC. Amino acid sequence: CASSRTSGGNEQFF.

This clone was observed once. The chain couples TRBV19 to TRBJ2-7, with D uncertain. The V gene's germline CDR1 is LNHDA and CDR2 SQIVND (reference sequence). Trimming stripped 5 bases from V and 3 bases from J, with 5 bases between. The CDR3 spans 11 residues. Here the CDR3 DNA reads TGTGCCAGTAGTGACCACTACGAGCAGTACTTC. Translation: CASSDHYEQYF. The full variable domain, completed using reference TRBV19 and TRBJ2-7, is DGGITQSPKYLFRKEGQNVTLSCEQNLNHDAMYWYRQDPGQGLRLIYYSQIVNDFQKGDIAEGYSVSREKKESFPLTVTSAQKNPTAFYLCASSDHYEQYFGPGTRLTVT.